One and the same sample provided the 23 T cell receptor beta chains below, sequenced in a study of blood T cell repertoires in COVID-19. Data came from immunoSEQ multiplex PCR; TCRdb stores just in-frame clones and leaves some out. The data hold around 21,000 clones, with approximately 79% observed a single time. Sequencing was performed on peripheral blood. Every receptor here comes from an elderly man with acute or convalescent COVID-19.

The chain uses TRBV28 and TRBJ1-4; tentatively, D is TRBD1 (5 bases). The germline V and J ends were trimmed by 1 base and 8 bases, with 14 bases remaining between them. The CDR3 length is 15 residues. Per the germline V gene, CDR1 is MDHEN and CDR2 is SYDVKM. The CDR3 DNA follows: TGTGCCAGCAGTTTATCTACGAGGACAAGAGAAAAACTGTTTTTT. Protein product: CASSLSTRTREKLFF. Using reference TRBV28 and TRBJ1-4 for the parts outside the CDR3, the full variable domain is DVKVTQSSRYLVKRTGEKVFLECVQDMDHENMFWYRQDPGLGLRLIYFSYDVKMKEKGDIPEGYSVSREKKERFSLILESASTNQTSMYLCASSLSTRTREKLFFGSGTQLSVL.

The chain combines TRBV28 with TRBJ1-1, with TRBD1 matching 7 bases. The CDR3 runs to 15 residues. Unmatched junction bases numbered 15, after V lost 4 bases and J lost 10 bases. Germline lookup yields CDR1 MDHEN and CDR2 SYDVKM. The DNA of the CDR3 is TGTGCCAGCAGTTACCGGGACAGCAGATTTGTGGGAGCTTTCTTT. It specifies CASSYRDSRFVGAFF.

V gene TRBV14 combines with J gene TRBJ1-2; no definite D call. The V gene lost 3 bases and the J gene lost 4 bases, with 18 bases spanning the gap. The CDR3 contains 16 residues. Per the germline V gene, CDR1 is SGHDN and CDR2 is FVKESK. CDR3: CASSHSGRKLSYGYTF. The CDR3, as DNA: TGTGCCAGCAGCCATTCGGGTAGAAAGTTATCCTATGGCTACACCTTC.

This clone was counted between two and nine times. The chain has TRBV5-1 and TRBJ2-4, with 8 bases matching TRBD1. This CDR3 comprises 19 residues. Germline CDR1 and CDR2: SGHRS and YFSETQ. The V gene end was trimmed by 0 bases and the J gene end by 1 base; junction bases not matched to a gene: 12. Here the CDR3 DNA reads TGCGCCAGCAGCTTGGTGGCAGGGGGCCGGGGGATTGCCAAAAACATTCAGTACTTC. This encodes CASSLVAGGRGIAKNIQYF.

The CDR3 protein is CASSFRGGSGANVLTF. The DNA for the CDR3 is TGTGCCAGCAGCTTCCGAGGGGGATCCGGGGCCAACGTCCTGACTTTC. This chain connects TRBV14 to TRBJ2-6, with a possible D match to TRBD1 (6 bases). The CDR3 length is 16 residues. Germline V CDR1 and CDR2: SGHDN, FVKESK. V was cut by 5 bases and J by 4 bases, with 15 bases left in between.

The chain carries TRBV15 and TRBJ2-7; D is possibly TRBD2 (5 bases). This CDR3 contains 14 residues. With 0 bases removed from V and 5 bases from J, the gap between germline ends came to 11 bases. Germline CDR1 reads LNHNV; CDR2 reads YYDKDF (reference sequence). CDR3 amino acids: CATSRDREYHEQYF. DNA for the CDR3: TGTGCCACCAGCAGAGATAGGGAGTACCACGAGCAGTACTTC.

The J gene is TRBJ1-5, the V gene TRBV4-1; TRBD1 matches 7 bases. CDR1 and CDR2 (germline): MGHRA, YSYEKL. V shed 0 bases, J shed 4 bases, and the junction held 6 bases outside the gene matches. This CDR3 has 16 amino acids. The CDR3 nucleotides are TGCGCCAGCAGCCAAGATGCGACAGGGCTAAATCAGCCCCAGCATTTT. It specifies CASSQDATGLNQPQHF.

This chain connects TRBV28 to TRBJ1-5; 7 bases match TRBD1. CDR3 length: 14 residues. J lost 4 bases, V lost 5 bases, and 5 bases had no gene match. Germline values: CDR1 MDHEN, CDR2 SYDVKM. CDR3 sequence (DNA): TGTGCCAGCAGTCTCAGGGGGAAGAATCAGCCCCAGCATTTT. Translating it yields CASSLRGKNQPQHF.

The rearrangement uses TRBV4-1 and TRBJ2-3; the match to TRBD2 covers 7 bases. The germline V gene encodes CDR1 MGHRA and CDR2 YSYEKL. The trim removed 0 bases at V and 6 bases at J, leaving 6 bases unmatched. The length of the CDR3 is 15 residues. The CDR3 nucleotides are TGCGCCAGCAGCCAAGAGCAGCGGGATAGGGATACGCAGTATTTT. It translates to CASSQEQRDRDTQYF.

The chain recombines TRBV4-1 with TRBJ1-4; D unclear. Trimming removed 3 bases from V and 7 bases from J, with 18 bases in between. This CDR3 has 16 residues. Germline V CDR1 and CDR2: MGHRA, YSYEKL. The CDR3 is CASSQGWRDLSEKLFF. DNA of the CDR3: TGCGCCAGCAGCCAGGGTTGGAGAGACTTAAGTGAAAAACTGTTTTTT.

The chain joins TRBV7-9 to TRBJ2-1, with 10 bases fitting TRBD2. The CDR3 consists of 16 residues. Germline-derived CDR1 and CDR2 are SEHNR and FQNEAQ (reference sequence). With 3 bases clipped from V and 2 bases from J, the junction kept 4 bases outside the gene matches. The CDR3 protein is CASSFGLAGAYNEQFF. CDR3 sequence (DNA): TGTGCCAGCAGCTTTGGGCTAGCGGGAGCCTACAATGAGCAGTTCTTC.

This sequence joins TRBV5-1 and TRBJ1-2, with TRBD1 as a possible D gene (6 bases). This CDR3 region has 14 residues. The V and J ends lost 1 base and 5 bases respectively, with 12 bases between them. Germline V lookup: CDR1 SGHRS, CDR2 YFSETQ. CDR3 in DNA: TGCGCCAGCAGCTTGCAGGGGTTTTCTTATGGCTACACCTTC. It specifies CASSLQGFSYGYTF.

CDR3 in amino acids: CASSLAGLAGAVEKYEQYF. The CDR3 DNA sequence: TGTGCCAGCAGTTTAGCGGGACTAGCGGGAGCCGTAGAAAAATACGAGCAGTACTTC. V gene TRBV6-2 or TRBV6-3 combines with J gene TRBJ2-7; TRBD2 aligns across 14 bases. This CDR3 comprises 19 residues. Unmatched junction bases numbered 15, after V lost 4 bases and J lost 4 bases. Germline CDR1 is MNHEY and CDR2 is SVGEGT.

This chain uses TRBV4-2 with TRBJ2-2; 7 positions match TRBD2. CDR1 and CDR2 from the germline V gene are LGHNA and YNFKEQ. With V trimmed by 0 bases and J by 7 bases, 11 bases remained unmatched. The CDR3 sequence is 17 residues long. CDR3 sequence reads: CASSQEDAGVVIGELFF. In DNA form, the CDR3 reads TGTGCCAGCAGCCAAGAAGATGCGGGAGTGGTAATCGGGGAGCTGTTTTTT.

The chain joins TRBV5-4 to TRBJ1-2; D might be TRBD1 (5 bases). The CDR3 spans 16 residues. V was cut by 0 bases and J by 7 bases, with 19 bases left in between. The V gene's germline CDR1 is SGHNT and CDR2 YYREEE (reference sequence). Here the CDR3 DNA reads TGTGCCAGCAGCTTGGTTGGGGCAGGCTATGGCGGTGGCTACACCTTC. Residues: CASSLVGAGYGGGYTF.

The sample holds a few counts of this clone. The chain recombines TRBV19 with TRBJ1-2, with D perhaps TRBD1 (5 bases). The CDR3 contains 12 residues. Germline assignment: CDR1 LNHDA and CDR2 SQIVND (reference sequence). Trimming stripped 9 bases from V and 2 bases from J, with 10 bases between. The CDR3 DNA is TGTGCCAGCCAGGAGGGGAACTATGGCTACACCTTC. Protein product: CASQEGNYGYTF.

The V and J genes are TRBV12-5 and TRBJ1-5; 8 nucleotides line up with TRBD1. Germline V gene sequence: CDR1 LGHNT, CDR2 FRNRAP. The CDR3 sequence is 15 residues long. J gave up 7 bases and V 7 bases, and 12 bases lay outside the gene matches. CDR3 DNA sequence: TGTGCTAGTGCTTCATCGCAGGGGGCGGTACAGCCCCAGCATTTT. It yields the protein CASASSQGAVQPQHF. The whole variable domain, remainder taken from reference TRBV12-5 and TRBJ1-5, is DARVTQTPRHKVTEMGQEVTMRCQPILGHNTVFWYRQTMMQGLELLAYFRNRAPLDDSGMPKDRFSAEMPDATLATLKIQPSEPRDSAVYFCASASSQGAVQPQHFGDGTRLSIL.

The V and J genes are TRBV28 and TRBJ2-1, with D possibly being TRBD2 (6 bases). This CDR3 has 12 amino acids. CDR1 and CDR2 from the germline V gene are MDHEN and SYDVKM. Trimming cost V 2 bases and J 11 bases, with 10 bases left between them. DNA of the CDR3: TGTGCCAGCAGTTTAGGAGCGGGCAAGCAGTTCTTC. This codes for CASSLGAGKQFF. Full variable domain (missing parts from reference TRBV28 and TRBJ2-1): DVKVTQSSRYLVKRTGEKVFLECVQDMDHENMFWYRQDPGLGLRLIYFSYDVKMKEKGDIPEGYSVSREKKERFSLILESASTNQTSMYLCASSLGAGKQFFGPGTRLTVL.

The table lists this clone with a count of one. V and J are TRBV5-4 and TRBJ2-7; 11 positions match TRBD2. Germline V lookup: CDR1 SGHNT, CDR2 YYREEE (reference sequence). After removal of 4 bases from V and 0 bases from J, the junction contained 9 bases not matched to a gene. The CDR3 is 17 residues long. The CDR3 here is CASSRRLAGGRSYEQYF. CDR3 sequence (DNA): TGTGCCAGCAGCCGGCGGCTAGCGGGAGGCCGCTCCTACGAGCAGTACTTC.

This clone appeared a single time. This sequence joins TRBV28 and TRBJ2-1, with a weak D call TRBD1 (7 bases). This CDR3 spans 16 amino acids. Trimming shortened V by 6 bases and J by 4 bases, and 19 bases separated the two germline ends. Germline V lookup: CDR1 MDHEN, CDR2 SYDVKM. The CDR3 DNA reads TGTGCCAGCAGAAAAGGGGGGACAGCACCTTACAATGAGCAGTTCTTC. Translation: CASRKGGTAPYNEQFF.

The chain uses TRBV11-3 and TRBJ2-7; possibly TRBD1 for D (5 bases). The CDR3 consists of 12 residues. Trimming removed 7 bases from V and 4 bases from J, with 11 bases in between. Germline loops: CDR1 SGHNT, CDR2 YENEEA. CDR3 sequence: CASKGDEYEQYF. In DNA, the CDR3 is TGTGCCAGCAAAGGGGATGAGTACGAGCAGTACTTC.

The CDR3: CASSTVQGGGQPQHF. The CDR3 DNA sequence: TGTGCCAGCAGCACCGTACAAGGGGGCGGTCAGCCCCAGCATTTT. The chain has TRBV4-2 and TRBJ1-5, with TRBD1 identical over 7 bases. Germline-derived CDR1 and CDR2 are LGHNA and YNFKEQ. The CDR3 sequence is 15 residues long. The V and J ends lost 5 bases and 6 bases, in that order; junction bases with no gene match: 10.

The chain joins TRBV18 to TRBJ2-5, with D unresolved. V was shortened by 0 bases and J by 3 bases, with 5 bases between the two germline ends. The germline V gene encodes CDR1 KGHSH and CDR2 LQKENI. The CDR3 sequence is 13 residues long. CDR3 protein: CASSPPTEETQYF. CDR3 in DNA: TGTGCCAGCTCACCACCAACGGAAGAGACCCAGTACTTC.